The 30 T cell receptor beta chains below come from one sample, sequenced in a study of cytomegalovirus exposure and HLA in healthy donors. 13 Jbeta primers and 60 Vbeta primers were used for the PCR. The repertoire was sequenced with immunoSEQ multiplex PCR; TCRdb's copy has only in-frame clones and lacks some. The data show over 150,000 clones, approximately 76% seen once. Sequencing was done on a sample of PBMCs. These receptors came from a man aged 55 to 69 in good health and CMV-seronegative.

The J gene is TRBJ1-1, the V gene TRBV21-1; the table's D call TRBD1 went unverified against the DNA. TRBV21-1 is a pseudogene segment. This CDR3 has 13 amino acids. The chain's CDR3 is CASSTWALTEAFF. As DNA, the CDR3 is TGTGCCAGCAGCACCTGGGCACTCACTGAAGCTTTCTTT.

In its sample, this clone was seen a few times. V gene TRBV7-3 combines with J gene TRBJ1-2; possible D gene TRBD1, 6 bases. The germline gives CDR1 SGHTA, CDR2 FQGTGA. This CDR3 is built from 16 residues. V was trimmed by 3 bases and J by 7 bases, leaving 21 bases between them. CDR3 DNA: TGTGCCAGCAGCTTTATAGGGGGAACAGGGCTATCTGGCTACACCTTC. It yields the protein CASSFIGGTGLSGYTF.

This clone has only one observation. The chain combines TRBV6-6 with TRBJ1-4; 7 nucleotides line up with TRBD1. The germline CDR1 and CDR2 sequences are MNHNY and SVGAGI (reference sequence). Trimming took 7 bases from V and 0 from J; bases not matched to a gene: 5. The CDR3 is 15 amino acids. The CDR3 region is CASTRDSPTNEKLFF. The DNA of the CDR3 is TGTGCCAGCACCCGGGACAGCCCAACTAATGAAAAACTGTTTTTT.

A single count supports this clone. The J gene is TRBJ2-5, the V gene TRBV5-5; the D gene is possibly TRBD1 (5 bases). Germline V CDR1 and CDR2: SGHKS, YYEKEE (reference sequence). There are 14 residues in the CDR3. With 1 base removed from V and 5 bases from J, the gap between germline ends came to 12 bases. In DNA, the CDR3 is TGTGCCAGCAGCTTGATTCCGGACATCGAGACCCAGTACTTC. Translating it yields CASSLIPDIETQYF.

V is TRBV5-4 and J is TRBJ2-1, with a tentative D call TRBD1 (6 bases). CDR1 and CDR2 (germline): SGHNT, YYREEE (reference sequence). The CDR3 runs to 15 residues. The germline V and J ends were trimmed by 4 bases and 3 bases, with 14 bases remaining between them. CDR3 DNA: TGTGCCAGCAGCAGGTCGCAGGGGAGCTACAATGAGCAGTTCTTC. As protein: CASSRSQGSYNEQFF.

This clone was seen once. The chain employs TRBV18 and TRBJ1-2; 7 nucleotides line up with TRBD1. With 6 bases clipped from V and 2 bases from J, the junction kept 6 bases outside the gene matches. The CDR3 extends over 14 amino acids. Germline values: CDR1 KGHSH, CDR2 LQKENI. As DNA, the CDR3 is TGTGCCAGCTCGCCCGGACAGGCCAACTATGGCTACACCTTC. It encodes CASSPGQANYGYTF.

Written as DNA, the CDR3 is TGTGCCAGCAGCTTAGTAAAGTCCCCCGGGGCGGGAATGAACACTGAAGCTTTCTTT. Translated, it gives CASSLVKSPGAGMNTEAFF. The chain employs TRBV7-8 and TRBJ1-1, with D possibly TRBD1 on 5 matching bases. The CDR3 covers 19 residues. The V end lost 1 base, the J end lost 0 bases, and 21 bases lay between the germline ends. Germline CDR1 reads SGHVS; CDR2 reads FQNEAQ. The full variable domain, its missing parts supplied by reference TRBV7-8 and TRBJ1-1, is GAGVSQSPRYKVAKRGQDVALRCDPISGHVSLFWYQQALGQGPEFLTYFQNEAQLDKSGLPSDRFFAERPEGSVSTLKIQRTQQEDSAVYLCASSLVKSPGAGMNTEAFFGQGTRLTVV.

Points on this clone: At one end, the junction sequence differs from germline, possibly due to a read error. The CDR3 is CASSQAGGADTQYF. The CDR3 nucleotides read TGTGCCAGCAGTCAAGCGGGAGGGGCAGATACGCAGTATTTT. The chain links TRBV6-1 to TRBJ2-3; 10 nucleotides align to TRBD2. From germline, CDR1 is MNHNS and CDR2 SASEGT. The CDR3 is made up of 14 amino acids.

V and J are TRBV27 and TRBJ2-1, with D perhaps matching TRBD1 (6 bases). Between the trimmed V and J ends, which lost 4 bases and 7 bases, there was a span of 11 bases. CDR3 length equals 13 residues. Per the germline V gene, CDR1 is MNHEY and CDR2 is SMNVEV (reference sequence). The CDR3 spells CASSSRGGNEQFF. The CDR3 DNA sequence: TGTGCCAGCAGTTCCCGAGGGGGAAATGAGCAGTTCTTC.

The rearrangement links TRBV9 to TRBJ1-1; D is undetermined. Between the trimmed V and J ends, which lost 0 bases and 1 base, there was a span of 4 bases. The CDR3 loop spans 13 amino acids. In germline, CDR1 is SGDLS, CDR2 YYNGEE. CDR3 nucleotide sequence: TGTGCCAGCAGCGTAGCTCCGAACACTGAAGCTTTCTTT. Protein product: CASSVAPNTEAFF.

V usage is TRBV28 and J usage is TRBJ1-1, with D unclear. This CDR3 comprises 11 residues. V lost 7 bases and J 0 bases, leaving 3 bases between the germline ends. Germline V gene data show CDR1 as MDHEN and CDR2 as SYDVKM. The CDR3 protein is CASTLNTEAFF. CDR3 DNA sequence: TGTGCCAGCACCTTGAACACTGAAGCTTTCTTT.

This sequence joins TRBV7-3 and TRBJ2-2; TRBD1 matches at 10 bases. V dropped 4 bases and J dropped 7; count of bases not matched to a gene: 3. This CDR3 region has 14 residues. CDR1 is SGHTA, CDR2 FQGTGA, per germline. The DNA for the CDR3 is TGTGCCAGCAGCTCGGGACAGGGGATCGGGGAGCTGTTTTTT. Translation gives CASSSGQGIGELFF.

This clone was counted once. This rearrangement joins TRBV30 to TRBJ2-5, with a weak D call TRBD2 (5 bases). The CDR3 length is 14 residues. V lost 0 bases to trimming and J lost 0 bases, with 8 bases between them. Germline-derived CDR1 and CDR2 are GTSNPN and SVGIG (reference sequence). Written as DNA, the CDR3 is TGTGCCTGGAGTGTCGAGGACTACCAAGAGACCCAGTACTTC. Translation: CAWSVEDYQETQYF.

V gene TRBV29-1 combines with J gene TRBJ2-7, with a weak D call TRBD2 (6 bases). The CDR3 length is 13 residues. V lost 3 bases and J 3 bases, leaving 12 bases between the germline ends. CDR1 SQVTM and CDR2 ANQGSEA come from the germline V gene. The CDR3 spells CSVEVGGGYEQYF. The CDR3 nucleotides read TGCAGCGTTGAGGTCGGGGGTGGCTACGAGCAGTACTTC.

The table lists this clone with a count of one. A junction boundary mismatches the germline segment, possibly from a read error. This chain links TRBV5-6 with TRBJ2-3; 10 bases agree with TRBD2. CDR1 is SGHDT and CDR2 is YYEEEE in the germline V gene. The CDR3 extends over 13 amino acids. CDR3 residues: CASSFETSGVACF. CDR3 nucleotide sequence: TGTGCCAGCAGCTTTGAAACTAGCGGGGTCGCGTGTTTT.

The rearrangement links TRBV2 to TRBJ1-4; tentative D call: TRBD1 (5 bases). Germline V lookup: CDR1 SNHLY, CDR2 FYNNEI. V lost 0 bases and J lost 11, with 16 bases in between. The CDR3 has 15 amino acids. DNA of the CDR3: TGTGCCAGCAGTGAAGCTCTCCAGGCCCCAGGGAAACTGTTTTTT. This codes for CASSEALQAPGKLFF.

The chain uses TRBV10-1 and TRBJ2-3; 7 bases are a match to TRBD2. CDR1 is WNHNN and CDR2 is SYGVQD in the germline V gene (reference sequence). J was trimmed by 2 bases and V by 5 bases; bases with no gene match: 4. The CDR3 length is 14 residues. CDR3 in amino acids: CASSMTSPTDTQYF. CDR3 nucleotides: TGCGCCAGCAGTATGACTAGCCCCACAGATACGCAGTATTTT.

This clone was picked up a small number of times. This chain joins TRBV7-9 and TRBJ2-2, with D possibly matching TRBD2 (6 bases). Per the germline V gene, CDR1 is SEHNR and CDR2 is FQNEAQ (reference sequence). Deletions cut 4 bases from V and 10 bases from J, with 22 bases between. The length of the CDR3 is 16 residues. CDR3 sequence reads: CASSSTTRDSPSELFF. In DNA, the CDR3 is TGTGCCAGCAGCTCGACTACCCGGGACTCCCCATCGGAGCTGTTTTTT.

V gene TRBV13 combines with J gene TRBJ1-3; TRBD1 might be the D (6 bases). Trimming removed 5 bases from V and 3 bases from J, with 17 bases in between. Looked up from germline, CDR1 is PRHDT and CDR2 is FYEKMQ (reference sequence). The CDR3 is 16 amino acids. The CDR3 DNA is TGTGCCAGCAGCCAATACAGGGATTCATATGGAAACACCATATATTTT. Translating gives CASSQYRDSYGNTIYF. Drawing the rest from reference TRBV13 and TRBJ1-3, the complete variable domain is AAGVIQSPRHLIKEKRETATLKCYPIPRHDTVYWYQQGPGQDPQFLISFYEKMQSDKGSIPDRFSAQQFSDYHSELNMSSLELGDSALYFCASSQYRDSYGNTIYFGEGSWLTVV.

This clone was seen only once. This rearrangement joins TRBV10-3 to TRBJ1-2, with D maybe TRBD1 (5 bases). Deletions cut 7 bases from V and 5 bases from J, with 17 bases between. This CDR3 has 14 residues. The germline CDR1 and CDR2 sequences are ENHRY and SYGVKD. CDR3 coding DNA: TGTGCCATCACCCTCCTTAGGGGTGTTTATGGCTACACCTTC. Protein sequence: CAITLLRGVYGYTF.

The V call is TRBV19, the J call TRBJ1-5; perhaps TRBD1 as D (6 bases). V shed 5 bases and J shed 4 bases, with 15 bases lying between them. This CDR3 is 15 amino acids long. CDR1 and CDR2 from the germline V gene are LNHDA and SQIVND (reference sequence). The CDR3 sequence: CASSPGTPRNQPQHF. DNA for the CDR3: TGTGCCAGTAGTCCCGGGACACCCCGAAATCAGCCCCAGCATTTT.

The CDR3 is CASSLGGQGSEQYF. DNA of the CDR3: TGTGCCAGCAGCTTAGGCGGACAGGGCTCCGAGCAGTACTTC. The rearrangement uses TRBV7-9 and TRBJ2-7; 8 bases map to TRBD1. The CDR3 consists of 14 residues. From germline, CDR1 is SEHNR and CDR2 FQNEAQ (reference sequence). The V segment lost 1 base and the J segment 6 bases; nucleotides outside the gene matches: 5.

The chain has TRBV2 and TRBJ2-3; possibly TRBD2 for D (6 bases). Trimming pared 4 bases from V and 4 bases from J, leaving 15 bases between. The germline V gene has CDR1 SNHLY and CDR2 FYNNEI. This CDR3 comprises 15 residues. Here the CDR3 reads CASSAGLGGPDTQYF. The CDR3 bases are TGTGCCAGCAGTGCGGGACTCGGCGGTCCAGATACGCAGTATTTT. Full variable domain (remainder filled in from reference TRBV2 and TRBJ2-3): EPEVTQTPSHQVTQMGQEVILRCVPISNHLYFYWYRQILGQKVEFLVSFYNNEISEKSEIFDDQFSVERPDGSNFTLKIRSTKLEDSAMYFCASSAGLGGPDTQYFGPGTRLTVL.

DNA of the CDR3: TGTGCCACCTCCCTGTTGGGGGCATGGAACACTGAAGCTTTCTTT. It specifies CATSLLGAWNTEAFF. The gene calls are TRBV2 and TRBJ1-1, with TRBD1 as a possible D gene (6 bases). Per germline, CDR1 SNHLY and CDR2 FYNNEI. V lost 10 bases, J lost 1 base, and 19 bases lay in between. The CDR3 is made up of 15 amino acids.

This clone turned up a few times. The chain recombines TRBV11-3 with TRBJ2-3, with TRBD1 as a possible D gene (6 bases). V was pared by 3 bases and J by 4 bases, with 11 bases between. The CDR3 spans 14 residues. CDR1 and CDR2 from the germline V gene are SGHNT and YENEEA. The CDR3 loop reads CASSLGHSSDTQYF. The CDR3 bases are TGTGCCAGCAGCTTGGGACATTCTTCAGATACGCAGTATTTT.

This clone was observed a single time. J is TRBJ2-1 and V is TRBV27, with TRBD2 as a possible D gene (7 bases). In germline, CDR1 is MNHEY, CDR2 SMNVEV (reference sequence). V gave up 2 bases and J gave up 5 bases, with 13 bases separating them. The CDR3 loop spans 15 amino acids. CDR3 protein: CASSLQLGGHNEQFF. For the CDR3, the DNA is TGTGCCAGCAGTTTACAACTCGGGGGGCACAATGAGCAGTTCTTC.

The chain joins TRBV7-9 to TRBJ2-6; D gene uncertain. CDR1 is SEHNR, CDR2 FQNEAQ, per germline (reference sequence). CDR3 length: 13 residues. The V and J ends lost 8 bases and 5 bases respectively, with 10 bases between them. The CDR3 region is CASSPRRANVLTF. DNA for the CDR3: TGTGCCAGCTCCCCTAGGCGGGCCAACGTCCTGACTTTC.

This clone was detected only a few times. The chain combines TRBV27 with TRBJ1-6; TRBD1 is a possible D gene (6 bases). This CDR3 is 15 amino acids long. Germline V CDR1 and CDR2: MNHEY, SMNVEV (reference sequence). V was pared by 2 bases and J by 7 bases, with 12 bases between. The CDR3 spells CASSLRGGANSPLHF. The CDR3 coding sequence is TGTGCCAGCAGTTTAAGGGGGGGAGCCAATTCACCCCTCCACTTT.

The chain carries TRBV6-5 and TRBJ1-4, with 7 nucleotides matching TRBD1. The CDR3 consists of 15 residues. Germline CDR1 is MNHEY and CDR2 is SVGAGI. Trimming removed 8 bases from V and 4 bases from J; junction bases left unmatched: 10. Written as DNA, the CDR3 is TGTGCCAGCGGGAAAGGAACAGGGGTTAATGAAAAACTGTTTTTT. It yields the protein CASGKGTGVNEKLFF.

The genes are TRBV18 and TRBJ2-7, with D tentatively TRBD1 (6 bases). This CDR3 comprises 14 residues. CDR1 is KGHSH and CDR2 is LQKENI in the germline V gene. Deletions cut 2 bases from V and 3 bases from J, with 11 bases between. The CDR3 coding sequence is TGTGCCAGCTCACCAGGGACACAGCACTACGAGCAGTACTTC. Translated: CASSPGTQHYEQYF.